The clone carrying this T cell receptor beta chain was seen only a few times. Its matching antigen is unknown. Unique molecular identifiers were carried by the TCR beta cDNA libraries. TCRdb recomputed calls from the PCR reads with MiXCR, one row per CDR3 protein. The sample has fewer than 550,000 distinct CDR3 sequences, around a third seen once. The data belong to a study of post-analysis software for immune sequencing data. Study-level results: Samples sharing a preparation batch grouped tightly together when assessed by F measure. Roughly 5 TRBV segments, including TRBV5-6, TRBV5-1 and TRBV20-1, were more frequent in patients than controls. Controls had significantly higher normalized Chao1 diversity than multiple sclerosis patients.

Trimming removed 1 base from V and 12 bases from J; junction bases left unmatched: 13. The CDR3 sequence is 15 residues long. Germline V gene sequence: CDR1 DFQATT, CDR2 SNEGSKA (reference sequence). This sequence originates from a girl aged 2-17 years with multiple sclerosis. Specimen: blood. The J gene is TRBJ2-1, the V gene TRBV20-1; 9 positions match TRBD1. The CDR3 sequence is CSARGTGENYVRQFF. The CDR3 nucleotides read TGCAGTGCTAGAGGGACAGGGGAGAACTACGTGCGGCAGTTCTTC.